Below are 27 T cell receptor beta chains sequenced from a single sample in a study of T cell responses to AZD1222 COVID-19 vaccine. Measured with immunoSEQ multiplex PCR; TCRdb has only the in-frame clones, and not every one. The sample records 150,000 or so clones, 90% being singletons. The sequencing here drew on peripheral blood, taken on day 0 of AZD1222 vaccination. Receptors originate from an adult in good health.

This clone was seen a single time. The chain recombines TRBV5-5 with TRBJ1-1; no firm D call. Per the germline V gene, CDR1 is SGHKS and CDR2 is YYEKEE (reference sequence). The CDR3 loop spans 13 amino acids. The V and J ends lost 1 base and 8 bases respectively, with 12 bases between them. The CDR3 sequence is CASSLIVLVEAFF. DNA for the CDR3: TGTGCCAGCAGCTTGATTGTGTTAGTAGAAGCTTTCTTT.

This rearrangement joins TRBV5-6 to TRBJ2-5, with D maybe TRBD2 (7 bases). The CDR3 spans 16 residues. Germline loops: CDR1 SGHDT, CDR2 YYEEEE. Trimming removed 1 base from V and 2 bases from J, with 15 bases in between. The chain's CDR3 is CASSLRGGSPQETQYF. The CDR3 nucleotides read TGTGCCAGCAGCTTGAGGGGGGGCTCGCCTCAAGAGACCCAGTACTTC. The whole variable domain, remainder taken from reference TRBV5-6 and TRBJ2-5, is DAGVTQSPTHLIKTRGQQVTLRCSPKSGHDTVSWYQQALGQGPQFIFQYYEEEERQRGNFPDRFSGHQFPNYSSELNVNALLLGDSALYLCASSLRGGSPQETQYFGPGTRLLVL.

The V call is TRBV6-1, the J call TRBJ1-4; no firm D call. This CDR3 is 17 amino acids long. V dropped 1 base and J dropped 3 bases, with 15 bases sitting between them. Germline V gives CDR1 MNHNS, CDR2 SASEGT. The DNA for the CDR3 is TGTGCCAGCAGTGAAGATGCTTACGCATCCGCTAATGAAAAACTGTTTTTT. This gives the protein CASSEDAYASANEKLFF.

This clone is a singleton in its sample. The chain uses TRBV7-2 and TRBJ1-5; TRBD1 is a possible D gene (6 bases). V lost 1 base, J lost 1 base, and 14 bases lay in between. Germline CDR1 and CDR2: SGHTA and FQGNSA. This CDR3 is 17 amino acids long. CDR3 sequence: CASSLGLAGASNQPQHF. In DNA form, the CDR3 reads TGTGCCAGCAGCTTAGGATTAGCAGGGGCCAGCAATCAGCCCCAGCATTTT.

The gene calls are TRBV6-1 and TRBJ2-1, with a weak D call TRBD1 (5 bases). This CDR3 comprises 14 residues. Germline V lookup: CDR1 MNHNS, CDR2 SASEGT. The V end was cut by 2 bases, the J end by 6 bases, with 11 bases between. DNA for the CDR3: TGTGCCAGCAGTGAAAGGGGCAGACCCAATGAGCAGTTCTTC. Translated: CASSERGRPNEQFF.

V gene TRBV7-9 combines with J gene TRBJ2-7, with TRBD1 matching over 10 bases. V shed 5 bases, J shed 3 bases, and the junction held 7 bases outside the gene matches. CDR3 length: 15 residues. The V gene's germline CDR1 is SEHNR and CDR2 FQNEAQ (reference sequence). CDR3 in amino acids: CASSTSDRGFYEQYF. DNA of the CDR3: TGTGCCAGCAGCACCTCGGACAGGGGGTTCTACGAGCAGTACTTC. Full variable domain (rest looked up from reference TRBV7-9 and TRBJ2-7): DTGVSQNPRHKITKRGQNVTFRCDPISEHNRLYWYRQTLGQGPEFLTYFQNEAQLEKSRLLSDRFSAERPKGSFSTLEIQRTEQGDSAMYLCASSTSDRGFYEQYFGPGTRLTVT.

The chain links TRBV2 to TRBJ1-6; D is unclear. From germline, CDR1 is SNHLY and CDR2 FYNNEI. V was cut by 5 bases and J by 0 bases, with 8 bases left in between. This CDR3 has 15 amino acids. CDR3 coding DNA: TGTGCCAGCAGTTCGGCAGCCTCCTATAATTCACCCCTCCACTTT. Translation: CASSSAASYNSPLHF.

The rearrangement uses TRBV5-6 and TRBJ1-2; 10 positions agree with TRBD1. The V gene end was trimmed by 5 bases and the J gene end by 4 bases; junction bases not matched to a gene: 11. The length of the CDR3 is 16 residues. CDR1 and CDR2 from the germline V gene are SGHDT and YYEEEE. The CDR3, as DNA: TGTGCCAGCAGGGGGAAGGGGACAGGGGCCTCCTATGGCTACACCTTC. As protein: CASRGKGTGASYGYTF.

The J gene is TRBJ1-1, the V gene TRBV11-1; D ambiguous. V was clipped by 3 bases and J by 2 bases, with 7 bases between them. The CDR3 is made up of 13 amino acids. The germline gives CDR1 SGHAT, CDR2 FQDESV (reference sequence). The CDR3 region is CASSFTVNTEAFF. The CDR3 bases are TGTGCCAGCAGCTTTACAGTTAACACTGAAGCTTTCTTT.

The chain couples TRBV6-1 to TRBJ1-2; no firm D call. V gave up 0 bases and J gave up 5 bases, with 13 bases separating them. The CDR3 runs to 15 residues. Germline CDR1 reads MNHNS; CDR2 reads SASEGT. CDR3 loop: CASSEAMERLYGYTF. CDR3 DNA: TGTGCCAGCAGTGAAGCGATGGAGCGTTTATATGGCTACACCTTC.

The rearrangement joins TRBV7-3 to TRBJ2-5; 7 positions agree with TRBD2. V shed 1 base, J shed 2 bases, and the junction held 1 base outside the gene matches. The CDR3 sequence is 14 residues long. CDR1 is SGHTA, CDR2 FQGTGA, per germline. CDR3 DNA: TGTGCCAGCAGCTTAAGGGGACTACAAGAGACCCAGTACTTC. Amino acid sequence: CASSLRGLQETQYF.

In this sample, this clone turned up a few times. The chain joins TRBV5-1 to TRBJ1-1; 8 nucleotides align to TRBD1. The length of the CDR3 is 15 residues. Per the germline V gene, CDR1 is SGHRS and CDR2 is YFSETQ. The V segment lost 4 bases and the J segment 1 base; nucleotides outside the gene matches: 6. CDR3 sequence: CASSDYRGENTEAFF. DNA of the CDR3: TGCGCCAGCAGCGACTACAGGGGGGAGAACACTGAAGCTTTCTTT.

This chain joins TRBV6-5 and TRBJ1-2; no clear D. This CDR3 contains 12 residues. Trimming took off 5 bases at V and 4 bases at J, with 8 bases between the two ends. The germline V gene encodes CDR1 MNHEY and CDR2 SVGAGI. CDR3 region: CASSPGTYGYTF. CDR3 coding DNA: TGTGCCAGCAGTCCAGGAACCTATGGCTACACCTTC.

The CDR3 protein is CASSAFSSGNTIYF. CDR3 nucleotides: TGTGCCAGCTCCGCCTTTTCCTCTGGAAACACCATATATTTT. The V gene is TRBV6-5, the J gene TRBJ1-3; the D is unclear. From germline, CDR1 is MNHEY and CDR2 SVGAGI. This CDR3 region has 14 residues. V was clipped by 8 bases and J by 0 bases, with 11 bases between them.

This chain links TRBV4-2 with TRBJ1-6; D unclear. This CDR3 contains 19 residues. Germline CDR1 is LGHNA and CDR2 is YNFKEQ. V was trimmed by 0 bases and J by 2 bases, leaving 17 bases between them. The CDR3 sequence: CASSQEGAGPITYNSPLHF. Here the CDR3 DNA reads TGTGCCAGCAGCCAAGAGGGCGCCGGGCCGATCACCTATAATTCACCCCTCCACTTT.

The V gene is TRBV11-2, the J gene TRBJ1-2; D not certain. This CDR3 is built from 16 residues. V lost 1 base to trimming and J lost 2 bases, with 14 bases between them. CDR1 is SGHAT and CDR2 is FQNNGV in the germline V gene. CDR3 DNA: TGTGCCAGCAGCTTAGCTACTGGCCAGGCCAACTATGGCTACACCTTC. It translates to CASSLATGQANYGYTF.

The rearrangement joins TRBV24-1 to TRBJ2-7, with D tentatively TRBD2 (5 bases). Trimming shortened V by 3 bases and J by 1 base, and 6 bases separated the two germline ends. Germline V gene data show CDR1 as KGHDR and CDR2 as SFDVKD. The CDR3 has 13 amino acids. CDR3 region: CATSDAGSYEQYF. The CDR3 DNA reads as TGTGCCACCAGTGATGCGGGTTCCTACGAGCAGTACTTC.

The CDR3 here is CASSQTGTITNSPLHF. The CDR3 DNA sequence: TGTGCCAGCAGCCAAACAGGGACAATCACTAATTCACCCCTCCACTTT. The rearrangement joins TRBV11-3 to TRBJ1-6; a possible D gene is TRBD1 (6 bases). V shed 5 bases and J shed 6 bases, with 17 bases lying between them. The CDR3 consists of 16 residues. Germline V lookup: CDR1 SGHNT, CDR2 YENEEA.

This chain joins TRBV28 and TRBJ2-1; the D gene could be TRBD1 or TRBD2 (5 bases each). Germline-derived CDR1 and CDR2 are MDHEN and SYDVKM. The CDR3 extends over 14 amino acids. V was shortened by 5 bases and J by 7 bases, with 15 bases between the two germline ends. CDR3 DNA sequence: TGTGCCAGCAGTGACATAGTCGGGGCGAATGAGCAGTTCTTC. This sequence encodes CASSDIVGANEQFF.

The DNA of the CDR3 is TGTGCCAGCAGCTCCTACCTCCCGACTAGCGGGGGGCAGAGAGTAGGGGAGACCCAGTACTTC. It yields the protein CASSSYLPTSGGQRVGETQYF. The chain uses TRBV6-6 and TRBJ2-5; 13 bases are a match to TRBD2. Trimming removed 6 bases from V and 5 bases from J; junction bases left unmatched: 24. CDR1 is MNHNY, CDR2 SVGAGI, per germline (reference sequence). This CDR3 is built from 21 residues.

This rearrangement joins TRBV5-4 to TRBJ2-2; D is possibly TRBD2 (6 bases). Germline loops: CDR1 SGHNT, CDR2 YYREEE (reference sequence). This CDR3 spans 15 amino acids. Trimming took 4 bases from V and 5 from J, leaving 15 bases between them. Here the CDR3 reads CASSRDRGKTGELFF. In DNA form, the CDR3 reads TGTGCCAGCAGCCGGGACCGGGGGAAAACCGGGGAGCTGTTTTTT.

The V call is TRBV19, the J call TRBJ1-1, with D uncertain. The length of the CDR3 is 11 residues. Germline loops: CDR1 LNHDA, CDR2 SQIVND (reference sequence). V was cut by 6 bases and J by 13 bases, with 15 bases left in between. CDR3 sequence reads: CASSLVGRRFF. The CDR3 bases are TGTGCCAGTAGCTTGGTCGGTCGTCGTTTCTTT.

The gene calls are TRBV28 and TRBJ1-1; D may be TRBD1 (5 bases). V lost 8 bases, J lost 11 bases, and 15 bases lay in between. The CDR3 is made up of 11 amino acids. CDR1 MDHEN and CDR2 SYDVKM come from the germline V gene. The CDR3 DNA reads as TGTGCCAGCGCTATCCCCAGGGAGGCTTTCTTT. This translates into CASAIPREAFF.

The chain employs TRBV5-1 and TRBJ2-5; D may match TRBD1 or TRBD2 (5 bases each). The CDR3 has 15 amino acids. Between the trimmed V and J ends, which lost 5 bases and 1 base, there was a span of 15 bases. Germline CDR1 and CDR2: SGHRS and YFSETQ. The CDR3, as DNA: TGCGCCAGCAGTCCGATGGGGGAGCCCCAAGAGACCCAGTACTTC. Translation: CASSPMGEPQETQYF. The full variable domain, in which reference TRBV5-1 and TRBJ2-5 provide the parts outside the CDR3, is KAGVTQTPRYLIKTRGQQVTLSCSPISGHRSVSWYQQTPGQGLQFLFEYFSETQRNKGNFPGRFSGRQFSNSRSEMNVSTLELGDSALYLCASSPMGEPQETQYFGPGTRLLVL.

V is TRBV18 and J is TRBJ2-1, with 8 nucleotides matching TRBD2. CDR1 and CDR2 (germline): KGHSH, LQKENI. V lost 3 bases, J lost 2 bases, and 9 bases stayed unmatched. The CDR3 covers 17 residues. CDR3 sequence: CASSPTPVGGAYNEQFF. In DNA form, the CDR3 reads TGTGCCAGCTCACCTACCCCGGTCGGGGGGGCCTACAATGAGCAGTTCTTC.

Details on this clone: A junction boundary mismatches the germline segment, possibly from a read error. The V call is TRBV7-7, the J call TRBJ1-2; perhaps TRBD1 as D (5 bases). Germline lookup yields CDR1 SSHAT and CDR2 FNYEAQ (reference sequence). The CDR3 runs to 14 residues. This chain's CDR3 is CASSSTSGENGYTF. CDR3 nucleotides: TGTGCTAGCAGCTCGACCTCGGGGGAAAATGGCTACACCTTC.

Only a few counts were recorded for this clone. This chain connects TRBV2 to TRBJ1-2; no definite D call. Trimming cost V 4 bases and J 4 bases, with 16 bases left between them. The germline gives CDR1 SNHLY, CDR2 FYNNEI. The CDR3 is made up of 15 amino acids. The CDR3 region is CASSGGGETRYGYTF. The DNA of the CDR3 is TGTGCCAGCAGTGGTGGCGGGGAAACGCGCTATGGCTACACCTTC.